The TCR beta chain described here comes from a study of regulatory T cells in long-lasting Graves disease. The time point here: newly diagnosed GD, antithyroid drugs for less than 3 months. RNA from PBMCs was the source of the TCR library. At least ten counts were recorded for this clonotype. Its specificity is not known. V trimming: 3 bases; J trimming: 1 base; junction bases outside the gene matches: 6. The V gene's germline CDR1 is MDHEN and CDR2 SYDVKM. The CDR3 is 17 residues long. Building the TCR beta libraries relied on iRepertoire HTBI primers, and CDR3 regions underwent Arm-PCR. One entry per CDR3 protein, called by TCRdb with MiXCR from the multiplex PCR reads. The table includes hundreds of thousands of distinct CDR3 sequences, under 20% detected once. The study's findings and limits: Few sampled subjects may have lowered accuracy. Persistent-disease Graves' patients showed less TCR diversity than new cases.

V gene TRBV28 combines with J gene TRBJ1-5; 10 bases are a match to TRBD1. The sequence was collected from a female donor with Graves disease. Sequencing was performed on peripheral blood mononuclear cells (PBMCs), taken at new diagnosis, from a patient treated with antithyroid drugs. The CDR3 reads CASSLETGGRSNQPQHF. CDR3 nucleotide sequence: TGTGCCAGCAGTTTGGAGACAGGGGGCAGGAGCAATCAGCCCCAGCATTTT. Full variable domain (outside the CDR3, taken from reference TRBV28 and TRBJ1-5): DVKVTQSSRYLVKRTGEKVFLECVQDMDHENMFWYRQDPGLGLRLIYFSYDVKMKEKGDIPEGYSVSREKKERFSLILESASTNQTSMYLCASSLETGGRSNQPQHFGDGTRLSIL.